The 32 T cell receptor beta chains reported below all come from one sample, sequenced in a study of blood T cell repertoires in COVID-19 (dated by TCRdb to 2020 to 2022). Libraries were built with the immunoSEQ multiplex PCR assay. TCRdb provides this immuneACCESS table in a form limited to in-frame rearrangements. Some clones are lacking; in checked studies, under half of them reflect an unresolved V gene, and why the rest are absent is not known. The sample table shows 200,000 to 250,000 clones, and roughly 87% are seen once. Clones ranked in the top ten supply more than 10% of the sample. Source material: peripheral blood. These receptors originate from a woman under 30 who had recovered from COVID-19.

This chain connects TRBV7-9 to TRBJ2-5; 9 bases are shared with TRBD2. V was pared by 0 bases and J by 2 bases, with 4 bases of the junction left unmatched. From germline, CDR1 is SEHNR and CDR2 FQNEAQ (reference sequence). This CDR3 spans 16 amino acids. CDR3 bases: TGTGCCAGCAGCTTAGCCCGGACTAGCGAGCAAGAGACCCAGTACTTC. Translation gives CASSLARTSEQETQYF.

The chain joins TRBV6-2 or TRBV6-3 to TRBJ1-1; 9 bases are a match to TRBD1. Germline CDR1 is MNHEY and CDR2 is SVGEGT. V shed 2 bases and J 5 bases; nucleotides not matched to a gene: 12. The length of the CDR3 is 17 residues. CDR3 nucleotide sequence: TGTGCCAGCAGTTACCCAGACAGGGGGGGATTGTGGACTGAAGCTTTCTTT. It codes for CASSYPDRGGLWTEAFF.

Remarks on this clone: The same CDR3 is also encoded by other DNA sequences in this sample. The CDR3 sequence is CASSTLTDTQYF. The CDR3 DNA follows: TGTGCCAGTAGTACCTTGACAGATACGCAGTATTTT. The J gene is TRBJ2-3, the V gene TRBV19; D remains ambiguous. This CDR3 comprises 12 residues. CDR1 and CDR2 from the germline V gene are LNHDA and SQIVND (reference sequence). The germline V and J ends were trimmed by 4 bases and 3 bases, with 5 bases remaining between them.

This chain uses TRBV19 with TRBJ2-1; TRBD2 aligns across 8 bases. The germline V gene encodes CDR1 LNHDA and CDR2 SQIVND (reference sequence). V was pared by 0 bases and J by 9 bases, with 7 bases of the junction left unmatched. The CDR3 is made up of 15 amino acids. The CDR3 DNA follows: TGTGCCAGTAGTATAGATGGGGGACTAGTCAGTGAGCAGTTCTTC. It codes for CASSIDGGLVSEQFF.

The rearrangement joins TRBV5-1 to TRBJ2-1; 8 bases align to TRBD2. Germline V CDR1 and CDR2: SGHRS, YFSETQ. Losses at the gene ends were 2 bases for V and 4 bases for J; bases not matched to a gene: 2. The length of the CDR3 is 14 residues. The CDR3 bases are TGCGCCAGCAGCTTCCGGGAGGGATACAATGAGCAGTTCTTC. Amino acid sequence: CASSFREGYNEQFF. Full variable domain (remainder filled in from reference TRBV5-1 and TRBJ2-1): KAGVTQTPRYLIKTRGQQVTLSCSPISGHRSVSWYQQTPGQGLQFLFEYFSETQRNKGNFPGRFSGRQFSNSRSEMNVSTLELGDSALYLCASSFREGYNEQFFGPGTRLTVL.

CDR3 loop: CASKRAKFLDTEAFF. DNA of the CDR3: TGTGCCAGCAAGAGGGCTAAGTTCTTGGACACTGAAGCTTTCTTT. V and J are TRBV27 and TRBJ1-1; D gene uncertain. In germline, CDR1 is MNHEY, CDR2 SMNVEV (reference sequence). The CDR3 covers 15 residues. V dropped 7 bases and J dropped 3 bases, with 18 bases sitting between them.

This clone was detected only once. The CDR3, as DNA: TGCGCCAGCAGCCTCCTCGACAGATCTAACTATGGCTACACCTTC. It specifies CASSLLDRSNYGYTF. The chain joins TRBV5-1 to TRBJ1-2, with a possible D match to TRBD1 (5 bases). Per germline, CDR1 SGHRS and CDR2 YFSETQ. The V gene lost 4 bases and the J gene lost 0 bases, with 13 bases spanning the gap. The CDR3 is 15 amino acids.

V and J are TRBV5-6 and TRBJ2-7, with D perhaps matching TRBD1 (5 bases). Germline V gene sequence: CDR1 SGHDT, CDR2 YYEEEE. The CDR3 length is 14 residues. V lost 5 bases and J 0 bases, leaving 12 bases between the germline ends. The CDR3 DNA reads TGTGCCAGCAGGGACATGACAGCCTCCTACGAGCAGTACTTC. Its translation: CASRDMTASYEQYF.

The rearrangement links TRBV2 to TRBJ2-1; a possible D gene is TRBD2 (5 bases). V lost 8 bases and J lost 2, with 7 bases in between. CDR3 length: 12 residues. In germline, CDR1 is SNHLY, CDR2 FYNNEI. The CDR3 DNA reads TGTGCCAGCCAGACTACCTACAATGAGCAGTTCTTC. Translated: CASQTTYNEQFF.

The chain has TRBV6-2 or TRBV6-3 and TRBJ1-1, with D possibly TRBD1 on 5 matching bases. The CDR3 is made up of 13 amino acids. Germline V lookup: CDR1 MNHEY, CDR2 SVGEGT. Trimming removed 2 bases from V and 8 bases from J, with 12 bases in between. The CDR3 region is CASSYAGGMEAFF. The CDR3 bases are TGTGCCAGCAGTTACGCCGGGGGGATGGAAGCTTTCTTT.

This chain uses TRBV7-3 with TRBJ2-1; 10 bases are a match to TRBD2. The V segment lost 2 bases and the J segment 6 bases; nucleotides outside the gene matches: 10. Germline-derived CDR1 and CDR2 are SGHTA and FQGTGA. The CDR3 runs 17 residues. CDR3 in DNA: TGTGCCAGCAGCTTAGGACCCCTAACTAGCGGGGTCAATGAGCAGTTCTTC. Its translation: CASSLGPLTSGVNEQFF.

The chain uses TRBV5-1 and TRBJ2-7; D is ambiguous. V was cut by 4 bases and J by 3 bases, with 14 bases left in between. CDR3 length: 14 residues. CDR1 is SGHRS and CDR2 is YFSETQ in the germline V gene. Written as DNA, the CDR3 is TGCGCCAGCAGCCCTTGGGTAGCCAGCTACGAGCAGTACTTC. Protein: CASSPWVASYEQYF.

This clone was counted only a few times. The rearrangement links TRBV7-9 to TRBJ2-1; the match to TRBD2 covers 9 bases. The V gene's germline CDR1 is SEHNR and CDR2 FQNEAQ (reference sequence). This CDR3 region has 15 residues. Trimming took 5 bases from V and 5 from J; bases not matched to a gene: 7. The chain's CDR3 is CASSTVVAGDNEQFF. CDR3 nucleotides: TGTGCCAGCAGCACCGTGGTAGCGGGAGACAATGAGCAGTTCTTC. Based on the CDR3 plus reference TRBV7-9 and TRBJ2-1, the full variable domain is DTGVSQNPRHKITKRGQNVTFRCDPISEHNRLYWYRQTLGQGPEFLTYFQNEAQLEKSRLLSDRFSAERPKGSFSTLEIQRTEQGDSAMYLCASSTVVAGDNEQFFGPGTRLTVL.

V gene TRBV11-2 combines with J gene TRBJ2-2; TRBD1 matches at 9 bases. This CDR3 spans 14 amino acids. The junction had 1 base not matched to a gene; V was cut back by 3 bases and J by 5 bases. Looked up from germline, CDR1 is SGHAT and CDR2 is FQNNGV. The CDR3 here is CASSFGTGTGELFF. The CDR3 region has the DNA TGTGCCAGCAGCTTCGGGACAGGGACCGGGGAGCTGTTTTTT.

The rearrangement joins TRBV27 to TRBJ1-5, with a tentative D call TRBD1 (5 bases). Germline values: CDR1 MNHEY, CDR2 SMNVEV (reference sequence). Trimming stripped 3 bases from V and 4 bases from J, with 10 bases between. The CDR3 runs to 14 residues. The CDR3 is CASSLRGENQPQHF. The CDR3, as DNA: TGTGCCAGCAGTTTGCGGGGCGAAAATCAGCCCCAGCATTTT.

Note on this clone: The same CDR3 is also encoded by other DNA sequences in this sample. The chain uses TRBV3-1 (or the pseudogene TRBV3-2) and TRBJ2-3; tentatively, D is TRBD1 (6 bases). CDR1 is LGHDT, CDR2 YNNKEL, per germline (reference sequence). CDR3 length: 12 residues. Trimming took 3 bases from V and 5 from J, leaving 6 bases between them. The CDR3 DNA sequence: TGTGCCAGCAGCCACAGGGGAGATACGCAGTATTTT. Its translation: CASSHRGDTQYF.

The chain carries TRBV7-2 and TRBJ2-3; 11 nucleotides align to TRBD2. V was pared by 5 bases and J by 1 base, with 8 bases of the junction left unmatched. In germline, CDR1 is SGHTA, CDR2 FQGNSA. The CDR3 sequence is 17 residues long. The CDR3 reads CASSAWTSGLGTDTQYF. DNA for the CDR3: TGTGCCAGCAGCGCATGGACTAGCGGGCTAGGCACAGATACGCAGTATTTT.

The chain links TRBV16 to TRBJ1-2, with D possibly matching TRBD1 (6 bases). V shed 3 bases and J shed 2 bases, with 10 bases lying between them. The CDR3 contains 14 residues. CDR1 is KGHSY and CDR2 is FQNENV in the germline V gene. DNA of the CDR3: TGTGCCAGCAGCCATCATACAGGGAACTATGGCTACACCTTC. This sequence encodes CASSHHTGNYGYTF.

This chain links TRBV6-4 with TRBJ2-2; 9 bases match TRBD2. Losses at the gene ends were 2 bases for V and 5 bases for J; bases not matched to a gene: 0. In germline, CDR1 is MRHNA, CDR2 SNTAGT. There are 14 residues in the CDR3. CDR3 loop: CASSDGLATGELFF. In nucleotides, the CDR3 is TGTGCCAGCAGTGACGGACTAGCGACCGGGGAGCTGTTTTTT.

J is TRBJ2-5 and V is TRBV5-1, with 7 bases that match TRBD1. The CDR3 totals 16 residues. Germline-derived CDR1 and CDR2 are SGHRS and YFSETQ. The V segment lost 0 bases and the J segment 2 bases; nucleotides outside the gene matches: 7. The CDR3 DNA follows: TGCGCCAGCAGCTTGGTCGGGACAGACTTTCAAGAGACCCAGTACTTC. This translates into CASSLVGTDFQETQYF.

V usage is TRBV4-2 and J usage is TRBJ2-1; 14 bases are a match to TRBD2. Germline CDR1 is LGHNA and CDR2 is YNFKEQ. The CDR3 is made up of 16 amino acids. The trim removed 7 bases at V and 8 bases at J, leaving 10 bases unmatched. CDR3 protein: CASKTDGTSGSDEQFF. CDR3 nucleotide sequence: TGTGCCAGCAAGACGGACGGGACTAGCGGGAGTGATGAGCAGTTCTTC.

This chain joins TRBV7-8 and TRBJ2-7, with TRBD1 identical over 8 bases. CDR1 is SGHVS and CDR2 is FQNEAQ in the germline V gene. CDR3 size: 15 residues. V shed 5 bases, J shed 3 bases, and the junction held 9 bases outside the gene matches. The CDR3 reads CASSPTGGWLYEQYF. The CDR3 coding sequence is TGTGCCAGCAGCCCAACAGGGGGATGGCTCTACGAGCAGTACTTC.

Written as DNA, the CDR3 is TGCGCCAGCAGCCAAGACAGCGGGGGAAGCACAGATACGCAGTATTTT. Amino acids: CASSQDSGGSTDTQYF. This chain links TRBV4-3 with TRBJ2-3; 8 bases are a match to TRBD2. The germline V gene encodes CDR1 LGHNA and CDR2 YSLEER. Germline trimming cut 0 bases from V and 0 bases from J; bases unmatched to any gene: 2. The CDR3 extends over 16 amino acids.

This rearrangement joins TRBV4-1 to TRBJ2-1; D unresolved. The CDR3 loop spans 17 amino acids. From germline, CDR1 is MGHRA and CDR2 YSYEKL. The germline V and J ends were trimmed by 1 base and 3 bases, with 16 bases remaining between them. CDR3 DNA: TGCGCCAGCAGCCAAGCGTTGGAGATTGAGCTCTACAATGAGCAGTTCTTC. It is translated as CASSQALEIELYNEQFF.

V gene TRBV5-4 combines with J gene TRBJ1-3; D is ambiguous. This CDR3 has 14 residues. Germline assignment: CDR1 SGHNT and CDR2 YYREEE (reference sequence). The V end was cut by 3 bases, the J end by 4 bases, with 11 bases between. The CDR3 region is CASSSRLIGNTIYF. DNA of the CDR3: TGTGCCAGCAGCTCCAGATTAATCGGAAACACCATATATTTT. Complete variable domain (other parts from reference TRBV5-4 and TRBJ1-3): ETGVTQSPTHLIKTRGQQVTLRCSSQSGHNTVSWYQQALGQGPQFIFQYYREEENGRGNFPPRFSGLQFPNYSSELNVNALELDDSALYLCASSSRLIGNTIYFGEGSWLTVV.

The chain couples TRBV4-2 to TRBJ2-1; the match to TRBD2 covers 10 bases. From germline, CDR1 is LGHNA and CDR2 YNFKEQ. After removal of 4 bases from V and 9 bases from J, the junction contained 12 bases not matched to a gene. The length of the CDR3 is 16 residues. In DNA, the CDR3 is TGTGCCAGCAGCCTCCCTCGAGCGGGAGGGGAGCGTGAGCAGTTCTTC. This sequence encodes CASSLPRAGGEREQFF.

The chain employs TRBV7-9 and TRBJ1-5; 11 positions match TRBD1. The ends lost 4 bases at V and 5 bases at J; junction bases unmatched: 4. Germline V CDR1 and CDR2: SEHNR, FQNEAQ (reference sequence). The CDR3 spans 15 residues. As DNA, the CDR3 is TGTGCCAGCAGCTGGACAGGGGGCGGCGATCAGCCCCAGCATTTT. Protein sequence: CASSWTGGGDQPQHF.

Note on this clone: Other nucleotide sequences from this sample produce the same CDR3. The chain employs TRBV9 and TRBJ2-7, with TRBD2 matching over 7 bases. V was clipped by 4 bases and J by 1 base; unmatched bases: 5. The CDR3 is 14 residues long. Germline V CDR1 and CDR2: SGDLS, YYNGEE. CDR3 protein: CASSPRTSSYEQYF. The CDR3 DNA reads as TGTGCCAGCAGCCCCCGGACTAGTTCCTACGAGCAGTACTTC.

In DNA form, the CDR3 reads TGTGCCACATCCCCCCAGGATTCCTACGAGCAGTACTTC. The encoded protein is CATSPQDSYEQYF. The chain uses TRBV19 and TRBJ2-7, with D hard to call. This CDR3 has 13 residues. The V and J ends lost 10 bases and 1 base respectively, with 14 bases between them. Germline V gives CDR1 LNHDA, CDR2 SQIVND (reference sequence).

J is TRBJ2-7 and V is TRBV19, with 7 bases identical to TRBD1. J gave up 3 bases and V 5 bases, and 7 bases lay outside the gene matches. CDR3 length: 14 amino acids. Germline V gene data show CDR1 as LNHDA and CDR2 as SQIVND (reference sequence). In DNA, the CDR3 is TGTGCCAGTAGTGCTACGACAGGGAGCTACGAGCAGTACTTC. Translation: CASSATTGSYEQYF. Full variable domain (rest looked up from reference TRBV19 and TRBJ2-7): DGGITQSPKYLFRKEGQNVTLSCEQNLNHDAMYWYRQDPGQGLRLIYYSQIVNDFQKGDIAEGYSVSREKKESFPLTVTSAQKNPTAFYLCASSATTGSYEQYFGPGTRLTVT.

J is TRBJ2-3 and V is TRBV7-2, with 11 bases fitting TRBD2. Germline V gene data show CDR1 as SGHTA and CDR2 as FQGNSA. V shed 4 bases and J 5 bases; nucleotides not matched to a gene: 5. The CDR3 contains 15 residues. CDR3 nucleotide sequence: TGTGCCAGCAGCTCGACTAGCGGGGTGGGAGATACGCAGTATTTT. This codes for CASSSTSGVGDTQYF.

This clone appeared once. V gene TRBV4-3 combines with J gene TRBJ2-7; 9 bases align to TRBD1. Germline CDR1 reads LGHNA; CDR2 reads YSLEER. The V segment lost 0 bases and the J segment 6 bases; nucleotides outside the gene matches: 9. The CDR3 loop spans 16 amino acids. The CDR3 DNA reads TGCGCCAGCAGCCAAGATAGCGCACAGGGGGCGCGCGAGCAGTACTTC. Encoded protein: CASSQDSAQGAREQYF.